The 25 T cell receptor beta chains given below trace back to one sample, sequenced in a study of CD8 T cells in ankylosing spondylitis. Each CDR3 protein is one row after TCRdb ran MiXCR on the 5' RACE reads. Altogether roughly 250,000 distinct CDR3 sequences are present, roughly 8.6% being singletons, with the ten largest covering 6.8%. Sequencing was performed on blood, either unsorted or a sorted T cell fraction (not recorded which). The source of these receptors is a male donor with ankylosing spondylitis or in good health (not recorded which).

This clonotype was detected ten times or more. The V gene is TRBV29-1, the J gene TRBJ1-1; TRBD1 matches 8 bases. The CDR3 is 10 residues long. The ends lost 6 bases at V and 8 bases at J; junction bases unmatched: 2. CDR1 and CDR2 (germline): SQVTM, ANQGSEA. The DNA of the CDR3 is TGCAGCGTACGGACAGGGGAAGCTTTCTTT. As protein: CSVRTGEAFF.

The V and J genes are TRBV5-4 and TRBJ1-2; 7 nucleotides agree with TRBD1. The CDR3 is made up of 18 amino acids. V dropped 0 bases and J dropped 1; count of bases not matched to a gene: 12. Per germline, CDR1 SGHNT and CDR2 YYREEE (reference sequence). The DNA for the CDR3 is TGTGCCAGCAGCTTGGTGGGGCACTCCCAGGGGGGTAACTATGGCTACACCTTC. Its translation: CASSLVGHSQGGNYGYTF. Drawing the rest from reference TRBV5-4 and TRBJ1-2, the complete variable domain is ETGVTQSPTHLIKTRGQQVTLRCSSQSGHNTVSWYQQALGQGPQFIFQYYREEENGRGNFPPRFSGLQFPNYSSELNVNALELDDSALYLCASSLVGHSQGGNYGYTFGSGTRLTVV.

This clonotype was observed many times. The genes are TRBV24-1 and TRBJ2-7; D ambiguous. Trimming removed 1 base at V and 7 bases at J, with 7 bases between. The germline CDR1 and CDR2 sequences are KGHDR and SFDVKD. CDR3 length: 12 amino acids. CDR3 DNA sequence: TGTGCCACCAGTGATTTCTACGGGGAGCAGTACTTC. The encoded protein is CATSDFYGEQYF.

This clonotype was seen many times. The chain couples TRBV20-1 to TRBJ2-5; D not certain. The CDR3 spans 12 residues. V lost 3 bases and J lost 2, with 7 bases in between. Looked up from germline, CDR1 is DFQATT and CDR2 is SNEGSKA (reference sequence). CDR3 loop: CSASARQETQYF. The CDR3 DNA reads TGCAGTGCTAGTGCTCGGCAAGAGACCCAGTACTTC.

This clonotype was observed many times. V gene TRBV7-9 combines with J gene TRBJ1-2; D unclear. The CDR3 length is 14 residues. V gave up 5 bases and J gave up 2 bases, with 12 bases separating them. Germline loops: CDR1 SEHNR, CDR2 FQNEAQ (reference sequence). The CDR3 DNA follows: TGTGCCAGCAGCCCAGTGGACGGAAACTATGGCTACACCTTC. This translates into CASSPVDGNYGYTF.

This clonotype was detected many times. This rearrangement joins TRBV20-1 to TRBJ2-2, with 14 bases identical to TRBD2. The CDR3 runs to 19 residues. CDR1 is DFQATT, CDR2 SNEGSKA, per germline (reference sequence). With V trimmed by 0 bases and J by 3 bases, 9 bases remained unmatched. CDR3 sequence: CSARDVRLAGGSYTGELFF. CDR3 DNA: TGCAGTGCTAGAGATGTGAGACTAGCGGGGGGGTCCTACACCGGGGAGCTGTTTTTT.

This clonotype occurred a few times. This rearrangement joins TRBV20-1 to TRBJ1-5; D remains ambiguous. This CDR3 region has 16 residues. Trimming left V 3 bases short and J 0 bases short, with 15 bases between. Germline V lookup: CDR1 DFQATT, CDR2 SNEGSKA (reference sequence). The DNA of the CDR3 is TGCAGTGCTAGCCCTTCCGGATCGTATAGCAATCAGCCCCAGCATTTT. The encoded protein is CSASPSGSYSNQPQHF.

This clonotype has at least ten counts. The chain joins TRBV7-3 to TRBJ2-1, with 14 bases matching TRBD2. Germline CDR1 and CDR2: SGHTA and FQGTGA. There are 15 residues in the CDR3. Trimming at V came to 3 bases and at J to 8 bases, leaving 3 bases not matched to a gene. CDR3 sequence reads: CASSFRLAGGDEQFF. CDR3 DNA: TGTGCCAGCAGCTTTAGACTAGCGGGGGGGGATGAGCAGTTCTTC.

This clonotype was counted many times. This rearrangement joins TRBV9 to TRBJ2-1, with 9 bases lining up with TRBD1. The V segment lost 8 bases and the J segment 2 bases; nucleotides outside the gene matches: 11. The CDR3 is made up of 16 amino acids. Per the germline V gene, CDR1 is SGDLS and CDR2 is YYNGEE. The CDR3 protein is CASSTLRDRAYNEQFF. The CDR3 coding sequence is TGTGCCAGTTCTACCCTCCGGGACAGGGCCTACAATGAGCAGTTCTTC.

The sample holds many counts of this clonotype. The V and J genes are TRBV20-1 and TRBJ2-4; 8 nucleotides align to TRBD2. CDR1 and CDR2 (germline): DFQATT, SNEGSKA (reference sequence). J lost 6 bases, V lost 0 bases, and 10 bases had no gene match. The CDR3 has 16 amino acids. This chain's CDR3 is CSARDLAGGPPNIQYF. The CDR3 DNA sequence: TGCAGTGCTAGAGATTTGGCGGGAGGACCTCCAAACATTCAGTACTTC.

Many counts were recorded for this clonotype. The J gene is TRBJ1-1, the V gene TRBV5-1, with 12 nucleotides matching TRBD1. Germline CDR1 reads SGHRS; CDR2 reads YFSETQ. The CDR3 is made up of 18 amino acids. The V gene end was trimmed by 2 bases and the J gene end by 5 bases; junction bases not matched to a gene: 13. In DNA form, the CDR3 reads TGCGCCAGCAGCTTATATCCCGGGACAGGGGGCATGAGGACTGAAGCTTTCTTT. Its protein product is CASSLYPGTGGMRTEAFF.

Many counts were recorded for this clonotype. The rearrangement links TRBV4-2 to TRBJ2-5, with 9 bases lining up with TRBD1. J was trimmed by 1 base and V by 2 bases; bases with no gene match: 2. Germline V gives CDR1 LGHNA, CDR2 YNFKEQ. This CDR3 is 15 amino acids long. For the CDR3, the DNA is TGTGCCAGCAGCCAACTGACAGGGGGCCAAGAGACCCAGTACTTC. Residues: CASSQLTGGQETQYF.

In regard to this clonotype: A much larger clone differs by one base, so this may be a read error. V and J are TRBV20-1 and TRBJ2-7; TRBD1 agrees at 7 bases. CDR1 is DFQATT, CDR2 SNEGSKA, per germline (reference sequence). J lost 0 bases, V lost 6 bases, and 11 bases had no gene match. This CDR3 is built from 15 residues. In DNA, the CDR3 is TGCAGTGCCCAAAATGGGGACAGCCCCTCCTACGAGCAGTACTTC. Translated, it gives CSAQNGDSPSYEQYF.

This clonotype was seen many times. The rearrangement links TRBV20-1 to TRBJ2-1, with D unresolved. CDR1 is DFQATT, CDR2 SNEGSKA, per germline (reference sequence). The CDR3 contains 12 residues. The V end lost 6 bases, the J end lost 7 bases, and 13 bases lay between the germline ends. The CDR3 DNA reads TGCAGTGCCGAAGCTCAGGTTAATGAGCAGTTCTTC. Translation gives CSAEAQVNEQFF.

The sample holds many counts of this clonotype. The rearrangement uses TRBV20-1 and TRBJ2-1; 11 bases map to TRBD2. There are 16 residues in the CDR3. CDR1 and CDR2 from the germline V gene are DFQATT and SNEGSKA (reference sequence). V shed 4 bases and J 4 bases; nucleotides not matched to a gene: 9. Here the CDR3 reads CSATNPSGGRYNEQFF. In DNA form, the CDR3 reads TGCAGTGCTACTAACCCTAGCGGGGGGCGATACAATGAGCAGTTCTTC.

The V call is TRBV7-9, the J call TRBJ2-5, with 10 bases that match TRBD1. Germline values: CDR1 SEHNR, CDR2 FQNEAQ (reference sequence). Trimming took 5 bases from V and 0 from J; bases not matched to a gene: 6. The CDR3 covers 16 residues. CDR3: CASSEGTGVYQETQYF. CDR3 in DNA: TGTGCCAGCAGCGAGGGGACAGGGGTCTACCAAGAGACCCAGTACTTC.

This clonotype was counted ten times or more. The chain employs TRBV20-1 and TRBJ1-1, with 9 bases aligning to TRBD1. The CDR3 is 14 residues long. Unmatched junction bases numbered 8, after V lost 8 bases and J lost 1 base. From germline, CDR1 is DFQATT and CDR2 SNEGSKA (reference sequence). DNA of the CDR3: TGCAGTCCACGACAGGGGGGCCGGAACACTGAAGCTTTCTTT. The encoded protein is CSPRQGGRNTEAFF.

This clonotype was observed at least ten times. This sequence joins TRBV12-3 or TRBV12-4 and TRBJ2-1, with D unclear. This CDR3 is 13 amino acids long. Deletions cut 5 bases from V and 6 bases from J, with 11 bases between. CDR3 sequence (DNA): TGTGCCAGCAGTCTCGGTGGGTTCAATGAGCAGTTCTTC. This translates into CASSLGGFNEQFF.

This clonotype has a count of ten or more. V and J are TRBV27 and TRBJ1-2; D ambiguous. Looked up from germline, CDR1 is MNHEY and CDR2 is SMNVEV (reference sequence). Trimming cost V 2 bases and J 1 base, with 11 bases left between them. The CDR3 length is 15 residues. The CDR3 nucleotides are TGTGCCAGCAGTTTAACCGCAGAACTTAACTATGGCTACACCTTC. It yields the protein CASSLTAELNYGYTF.

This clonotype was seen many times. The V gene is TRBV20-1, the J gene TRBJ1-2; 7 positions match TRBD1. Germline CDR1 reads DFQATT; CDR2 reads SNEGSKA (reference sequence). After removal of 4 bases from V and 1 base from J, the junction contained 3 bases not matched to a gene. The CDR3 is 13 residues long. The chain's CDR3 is CSAIDRVNYGYTF. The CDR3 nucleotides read TGCAGTGCTATCGACAGGGTTAACTATGGCTACACCTTC.

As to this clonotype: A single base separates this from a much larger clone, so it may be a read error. In nucleotides, the CDR3 is TGCAGCGTTTGGGACACCTCCTACGAGCTGTACTTC. It yields the protein CSVWDTSYELYF. This chain joins TRBV29-1 and TRBJ2-7; perhaps TRBD1 as D (6 bases). CDR1 and CDR2 from the germline V gene are SQVTM and ANQGSEA. This CDR3 is 12 amino acids long.

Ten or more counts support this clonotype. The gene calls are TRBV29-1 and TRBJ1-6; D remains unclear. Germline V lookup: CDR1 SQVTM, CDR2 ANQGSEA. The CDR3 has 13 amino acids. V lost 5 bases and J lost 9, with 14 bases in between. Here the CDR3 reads CSVREGLSSPLHF. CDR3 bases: TGCAGCGTTAGGGAAGGGCTGAGTTCACCCCTCCACTTT.

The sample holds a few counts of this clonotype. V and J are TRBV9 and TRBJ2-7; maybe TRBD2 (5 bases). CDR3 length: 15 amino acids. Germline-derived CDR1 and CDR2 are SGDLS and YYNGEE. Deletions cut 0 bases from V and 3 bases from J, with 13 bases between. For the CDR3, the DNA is TGTGCCAGCAGCGTAGACGCGGGCTCTTTCTACGAGCAGTACTTC. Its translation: CASSVDAGSFYEQYF.

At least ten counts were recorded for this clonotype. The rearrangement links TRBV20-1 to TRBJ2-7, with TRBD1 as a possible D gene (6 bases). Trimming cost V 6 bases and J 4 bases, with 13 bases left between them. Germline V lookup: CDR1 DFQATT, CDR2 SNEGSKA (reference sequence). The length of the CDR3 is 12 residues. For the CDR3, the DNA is TGCAGTGCGAACAAACAGGGATACGAGCAGTACTTC. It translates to CSANKQGYEQYF.

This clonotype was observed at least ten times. In nucleotides, the CDR3 is TGCAGTGCTAAGGGACAGCAGAGCTCCTATAATTCACCCCTCCACTTT. Translated: CSAKGQQSSYNSPLHF. The J gene is TRBJ1-6, the V gene TRBV20-1, with 7 bases matching TRBD1. Germline V gene sequence: CDR1 DFQATT, CDR2 SNEGSKA (reference sequence). CDR3 length: 16 residues. Trimming took 4 bases from V and 0 from J; bases not matched to a gene: 6.